The 24 T cell receptor beta chains presented below share a single source sample, sequenced in a study of cytomegalovirus exposure and HLA in healthy donors. The primer mix had 60 Vbeta and 13 Jbeta primers. The repertoire was sequenced with immunoSEQ multiplex PCR; TCRdb's copy has only in-frame clones and lacks some. This sample has around 140,000 clones; roughly 79% occur once, and the top ten carry approximately 1.3%. The material sequenced was PBMCs. The receptors were sampled from a young man in good health and CMV-seropositive.

J is TRBJ2-7 and V is TRBV28, with D possibly TRBD1 on 6 matching bases. Germline assignment: CDR1 MDHEN and CDR2 SYDVKM. Trimming stripped 5 bases from V and 1 base from J, with 12 bases between. The CDR3 is 14 residues long. The CDR3 loop is CASSTQGFSYEQYF. CDR3 in DNA: TGTGCCAGCAGTACTCAGGGGTTTTCCTACGAGCAGTACTTC.

V gene TRBV2 combines with J gene TRBJ1-4, with 7 bases matching TRBD1. The germline gives CDR1 SNHLY, CDR2 FYNNEI. V was pared by 11 bases and J by 6 bases, with 9 bases of the junction left unmatched. The CDR3 extends over 13 amino acids. The CDR3 spells CAGSQGSDEKLFF. Written as DNA, the CDR3 is TGTGCCGGATCACAGGGGTCGGATGAAAAACTGTTTTTT.

Only a few counts were recorded for this clone. The chain is built from TRBV2 and TRBJ1-5; D is undetermined. Germline V gene lookup returns CDR1 SNHLY and CDR2 FYNNEI. This CDR3 has 14 residues. V lost 3 bases and J 4 bases, leaving 10 bases between the germline ends. CDR3 sequence reads: CASSDVVYNQPQHF. Written as DNA, the CDR3 is TGTGCCAGCAGTGATGTAGTCTATAATCAGCCCCAGCATTTT.

The rearrangement joins TRBV14 to TRBJ1-1, with 7 positions matching TRBD1. Germline CDR1 and CDR2: SGHDN and FVKESK. The CDR3 is 16 residues long. The J segment lost 5 bases and the V segment lost 1 base, leaving 10 bases of the junction unmatched. The CDR3 loop reads CASSQVIGGWVTEAFF. The CDR3 DNA reads as TGTGCCAGCAGCCAAGTTATAGGGGGCTGGGTTACTGAAGCTTTCTTT.

This clone was seen a single time. This chain connects TRBV28 to TRBJ2-7; tentatively, D is TRBD1 (6 bases). The V end was cut by 5 bases, the J end by 7 bases, with 21 bases between. The CDR3 is made up of 15 amino acids. Germline V lookup: CDR1 MDHEN, CDR2 SYDVKM. Written as DNA, the CDR3 is TGTGCCAGCAGTATCACGGGGAATAGAGGGGGTGAGCAGTACTTC. Protein product: CASSITGNRGGEQYF.

The chain recombines TRBV2 with TRBJ2-7; 10 bases fit TRBD1. Germline CDR1 is SNHLY and CDR2 is FYNNEI. V was pared by 6 bases and J by 6 bases, with 8 bases of the junction left unmatched. The CDR3 length is 14 residues. The CDR3 reads CASSGTGAPPEQYF. CDR3 nucleotides: TGTGCCAGCAGCGGGACAGGGGCCCCTCCCGAGCAGTACTTC.

Note on this clone: Different DNA sequences within this sample yield the same CDR3. The CDR3 DNA sequence: TGTGCCAGCAGTGAATTATACGAGCAGTACTTC. Protein product: CASSELYEQYF. V usage is TRBV2 and J usage is TRBJ2-7; D not certain. V was trimmed by 2 bases and J by 4 bases, leaving 3 bases between them. The CDR3 totals 11 residues. Per germline, CDR1 SNHLY and CDR2 FYNNEI.

The chain combines TRBV19 with TRBJ2-5; a weak D match, TRBD2 (7 bases). The ends were cut back, 6 bases at V and 4 bases at J, with 18 bases in the middle. The CDR3 spans 15 residues. Germline CDR1 and CDR2: LNHDA and SQIVND (reference sequence). Here the CDR3 reads CASRLRGGAGETQYF. The CDR3 DNA is TGTGCCAGTAGGCTACGAGGGGGGGCCGGAGAGACCCAGTACTTC.

This clone was counted once. CDR3 DNA: TGTGCCAGCAGTTTATCTTCCGGGAGTTGGATCTCTGGGGCCAACGTCCTGACTTTC. Protein: CASSLSSGSWISGANVLTF. This rearrangement joins TRBV27 to TRBJ2-6; D may be TRBD2 (6 bases). This CDR3 contains 19 residues. The V end lost 0 bases, the J end lost 0 bases, and 15 bases lay between the germline ends. CDR1 is MNHEY, CDR2 SMNVEV, per germline (reference sequence). Combining the CDR3 with reference TRBV27 and TRBJ2-6 gives the whole variable domain EAQVTQNPRYLITVTGKKLTVTCSQNMNHEYMSWYRQDPGLGLRQIYYSMNVEVTDKGDVPEGYKVSRKEKRNFPLILESPSPNQTSLYFCASSLSSGSWISGANVLTFGAGSRLTVL.

The genes are TRBV5-4 and TRBJ2-4; 10 bases line up with TRBD2. In germline, CDR1 is SGHNT, CDR2 YYREEE (reference sequence). J lost 0 bases, V lost 2 bases, and 8 bases had no gene match. The length of the CDR3 is 18 residues. CDR3 nucleotides: TGTGCCAGCAGCTTAAAAGCGCTAGCGGGAGTAGCCAAAAACATTCAGTACTTC. Translation gives CASSLKALAGVAKNIQYF. Together with reference TRBV5-4 and TRBJ2-4, the CDR3 gives the full variable domain: ETGVTQSPTHLIKTRGQQVTLRCSSQSGHNTVSWYQQALGQGPQFIFQYYREEENGRGNFPPRFSGLQFPNYSSELNVNALELDDSALYLCASSLKALAGVAKNIQYFGAGTRLSVL.

The J gene is TRBJ1-4, the V gene TRBV19, with D maybe TRBD1 (6 bases). The V end lost 4 bases, the J end lost 6 bases, and 15 bases lay between the germline ends. This CDR3 has 15 residues. Per the germline V gene, CDR1 is LNHDA and CDR2 is SQIVND (reference sequence). CDR3: CASSTWTAPYEKLFF. As DNA, the CDR3 is TGTGCCAGTAGTACCTGGACAGCCCCCTATGAAAAACTGTTTTTT. The whole variable domain, remainder taken from reference TRBV19 and TRBJ1-4, is DGGITQSPKYLFRKEGQNVTLSCEQNLNHDAMYWYRQDPGQGLRLIYYSQIVNDFQKGDIAEGYSVSREKKESFPLTVTSAQKNPTAFYLCASSTWTAPYEKLFFGSGTQLSVL.

The chain has TRBV20-1 and TRBJ2-2; D is perhaps TRBD2 (6 bases). This CDR3 has 11 residues. The V end was cut by 6 bases, the J end by 6 bases, with 8 bases between. Per germline, CDR1 DFQATT and CDR2 SNEGSKA (reference sequence). CDR3 residues: CSAEGPGELFF. For the CDR3, the DNA is TGCAGTGCGGAGGGGCCCGGGGAGCTGTTTTTT.

This chain joins TRBV15 and TRBJ2-7; no reliable D call. Per the germline V gene, CDR1 is LNHNV and CDR2 is YYDKDF (reference sequence). CDR3 length: 15 amino acids. Trimming removed 0 bases at V and 6 bases at J, with 15 bases between. CDR3 sequence (DNA): TGTGCCACCAGCAGAGAGATTAGCCCTCTCTCCGAGCAGTACTTC. Its translation: CATSREISPLSEQYF.

The V and J genes are TRBV2 and TRBJ2-5; 10 bases align to TRBD1. Matching the DNA end better, TRBJ2-7 makes the J call doubtful. This CDR3 has 14 residues. The germline V gene has CDR1 SNHLY and CDR2 FYNNEI. The CDR3 is CASSGTGQGNEQYF. The CDR3, as DNA: TGTGCCAGCAGTGGGACGGGACAGGGGAACGAGCAGTACTTC.

The gene calls are TRBV7-9 and TRBJ2-3; 16 bases are a match to TRBD2. Trimming removed 5 bases from V and 6 bases from J; junction bases left unmatched: 5. Germline V lookup: CDR1 SEHNR, CDR2 FQNEAQ (reference sequence). CDR3 length: 16 amino acids. CDR3 loop: CASSRGLAGGPDTQYF. The CDR3 DNA is TGTGCCAGCAGCCGGGGACTAGCGGGAGGGCCGGATACGCAGTATTTT. Complete variable domain (other parts from reference TRBV7-9 and TRBJ2-3): DTGVSQNPRHKITKRGQNVTFRCDPISEHNRLYWYRQTLGQGPEFLTYFQNEAQLEKSRLLSDRFSAERPKGSFSTLEIQRTEQGDSAMYLCASSRGLAGGPDTQYFGPGTRLTVL.

V is TRBV10-1 and J is TRBJ2-1; 7 nucleotides align to TRBD2. Germline V gene sequence: CDR1 WNHNN, CDR2 SYGVQD (reference sequence). J was trimmed by 8 bases and V by 5 bases; bases with no gene match: 12. The CDR3 has 15 residues. The DNA of the CDR3 is TGCGCCAGCAGTATCCTCCCGGGAGGCCACCATGAGCAGTTCTTC. As protein: CASSILPGGHHEQFF.

V gene TRBV2 combines with J gene TRBJ2-1; the D gene is possibly TRBD2 (6 bases). Looked up from germline, CDR1 is SNHLY and CDR2 is FYNNEI. This CDR3 is built from 14 residues. V gave up 11 bases and J gave up 8 bases, with 22 bases separating them. The CDR3 region is CAGQPGLPRYEQFF. The CDR3 nucleotides read TGTGCCGGACAACCGGGACTCCCTCGCTATGAGCAGTTCTTC.

The J gene is TRBJ1-6, the V gene TRBV6-5, with a possible D match to TRBD1 (6 bases). V lost 0 bases to trimming and J lost 6 bases, with 12 bases between them. Germline CDR1 is MNHEY and CDR2 is SVGAGI. The CDR3 spans 16 residues. CDR3 DNA sequence: TGTGCCAGCAGTTACTCGCCGGGAGGGGGTAATTCACCCCTCCACTTT. Amino acids: CASSYSPGGGNSPLHF.

The CDR3 nucleotides are TGTGCCAGCAGTTCACAGGGGGCTGATGGAAACACCATATATTTT. Translation: CASSSQGADGNTIYF. This sequence joins TRBV6-6 and TRBJ1-3, with 9 bases aligning to TRBD1. CDR1 is MNHNY, CDR2 SVGAGI, per germline (reference sequence). The CDR3 sequence is 15 residues long. Unmatched junction bases numbered 4, after V lost 4 bases and J lost 3 bases.

V gene TRBV6-1 combines with J gene TRBJ2-5; D gene uncertain. CDR1 MNHNS and CDR2 SASEGT come from the germline V gene. V shed 5 bases and J shed 1 base, with 8 bases lying between them. The CDR3 sequence is 13 residues long. DNA of the CDR3: TGTGCCAGCAGTCGAAAACTCCAAGAGACCCAGTACTTC. This gives the protein CASSRKLQETQYF.

The chain employs TRBV5-1 and TRBJ2-6; 7 bases agree with TRBD2. Germline CDR1 reads SGHRS; CDR2 reads YFSETQ. CDR3 length equals 17 residues. Trimming cost V 4 bases and J 4 bases; bases outside gene matches: 11. Written as DNA, the CDR3 is TGCGCCAGCAGCATAACTGGACTAGTTAGCGGGGCCAACGTCCTGACTTTC. Amino acid sequence: CASSITGLVSGANVLTF.

The chain couples TRBV6-5 to TRBJ2-1, with TRBD2 matching over 9 bases. Germline CDR1 reads MNHEY; CDR2 reads SVGAGI. The CDR3 has 15 residues. V dropped 6 bases and J dropped 2; count of bases not matched to a gene: 5. DNA of the CDR3: TGTGCCAGCAGCATTAGCGGGGGCCCCTACAATGAGCAGTTCTTC. It translates to CASSISGGPYNEQFF.

The chain links TRBV7-3 to TRBJ2-1, with 8 bases identical to TRBD2. V was clipped by 5 bases and J by 6 bases; unmatched bases: 3. Germline-derived CDR1 and CDR2 are SGHTA and FQGTGA. This CDR3 spans 13 amino acids. This chain's CDR3 is CASSRGTSNEQFF. Here the CDR3 DNA reads TGTGCCAGCAGCAGAGGGACTAGCAATGAGCAGTTCTTC.

This clone was observed a few times. V is TRBV5-4 and J is TRBJ2-6; D may be TRBD1 (6 bases). This CDR3 spans 16 amino acids. Trimming left V 4 bases short and J 0 bases short, with 11 bases between. Germline values: CDR1 SGHNT, CDR2 YYREEE (reference sequence). CDR3 in amino acids: CASSADRPSGANVLTF. For the CDR3, the DNA is TGTGCCAGCAGCGCGGACAGACCCTCTGGGGCCAACGTCCTGACTTTC.